This T cell receptor (beta chain) was captured in a study of OX40 agonist ivuxolimab in advanced cancers. Study overall: Every 2 weeks, patients got intravenous ivuxolimab at one of six dose levels (0.01-10 mg/kg). The mean age was about 57 years, ranging from 23 to 79, with more than 70% of participants male.

To note about this clone: Its antigen is not known.

TCRdb's table, derived via immunoSEQ multiplex PCR, lists solely in-frame clones and lacks some. Counted here are tens of thousands of clones, around 89% occurring once; the ten biggest clones make up around 1%. Trimming stripped 3 bases from V and 5 bases from J, with 20 bases between. Germline CDR1 SGHNT, CDR2 YYREEE (reference sequence). This CDR3 is built from 16 residues. Whole-study findings and limits: The average count of expanded clones was higher among CD8+ T cells than among CD4+. Antigen specificity was not determined for the expanded peripheral T cells.

The TCR originated in an adult with an advanced solid tumor such as melanoma, head and neck, liver or kidney cancer. This sample comprised CD4+ or CD8+ T cells sorted from blood, obtained in a trial of the OX40 agonist ivuxolimab. V is TRBV5-4 and J is TRBJ1-1, with D hard to call. The DNA of the CDR3 is TGTGCCAGCAGCTCCAACCGCCAAACCACCTCAACTGAAGCTTTCTTT. Protein: CASSSNRQTTSTEAFF.